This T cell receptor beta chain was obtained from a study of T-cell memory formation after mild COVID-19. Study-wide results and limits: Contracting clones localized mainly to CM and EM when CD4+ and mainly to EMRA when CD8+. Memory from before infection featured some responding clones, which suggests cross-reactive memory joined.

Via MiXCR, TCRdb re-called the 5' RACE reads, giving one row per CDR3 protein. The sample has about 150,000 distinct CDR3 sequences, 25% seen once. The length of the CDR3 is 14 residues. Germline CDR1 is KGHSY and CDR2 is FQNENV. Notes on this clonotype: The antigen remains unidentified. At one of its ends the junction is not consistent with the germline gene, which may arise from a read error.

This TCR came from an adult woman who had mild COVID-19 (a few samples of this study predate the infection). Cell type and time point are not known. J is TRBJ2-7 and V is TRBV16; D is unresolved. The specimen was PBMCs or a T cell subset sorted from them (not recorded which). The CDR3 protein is CASSQSGTWERVDF. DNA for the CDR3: TGTGCCAGCAGCCAATCTGGAACGTGGGAAAGGGTTGATTTC.